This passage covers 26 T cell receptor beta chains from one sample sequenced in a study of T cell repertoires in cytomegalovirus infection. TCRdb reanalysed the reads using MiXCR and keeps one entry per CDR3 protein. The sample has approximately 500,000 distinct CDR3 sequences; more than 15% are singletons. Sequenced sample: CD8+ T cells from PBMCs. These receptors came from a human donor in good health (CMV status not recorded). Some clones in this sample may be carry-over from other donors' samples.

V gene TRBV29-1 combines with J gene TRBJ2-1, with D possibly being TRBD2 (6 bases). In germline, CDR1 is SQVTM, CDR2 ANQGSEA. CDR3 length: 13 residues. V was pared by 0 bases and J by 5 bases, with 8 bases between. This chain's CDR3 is CSVEDGGNNEQFF. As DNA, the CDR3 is TGCAGCGTTGAAGATGGGGGGAACAATGAGCAGTTCTTC.

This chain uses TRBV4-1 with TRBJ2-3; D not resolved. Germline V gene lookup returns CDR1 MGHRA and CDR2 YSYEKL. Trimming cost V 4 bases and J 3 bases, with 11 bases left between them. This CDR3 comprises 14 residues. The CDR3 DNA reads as TGCGCCAGCAGCCCCAATCCCGGGACAGATACGCAGTATTTT. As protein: CASSPNPGTDTQYF.

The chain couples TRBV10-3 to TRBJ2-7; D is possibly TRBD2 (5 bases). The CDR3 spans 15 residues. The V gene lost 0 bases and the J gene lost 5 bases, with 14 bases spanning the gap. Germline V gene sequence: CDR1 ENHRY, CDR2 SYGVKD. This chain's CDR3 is CAISESGLGRNEQYF. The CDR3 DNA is TGTGCCATCAGTGAGTCTGGGCTAGGGAGAAACGAGCAGTACTTC.

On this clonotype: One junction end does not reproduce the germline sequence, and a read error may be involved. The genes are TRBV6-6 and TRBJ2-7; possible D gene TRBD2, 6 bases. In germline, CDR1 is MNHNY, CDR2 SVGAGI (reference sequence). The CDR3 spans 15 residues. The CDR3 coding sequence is TGTTCCAGCAGTTACTCGGAGGGAATGGACTACGAGCAGTACTTC. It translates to CSSSYSEGMDYEQYF.

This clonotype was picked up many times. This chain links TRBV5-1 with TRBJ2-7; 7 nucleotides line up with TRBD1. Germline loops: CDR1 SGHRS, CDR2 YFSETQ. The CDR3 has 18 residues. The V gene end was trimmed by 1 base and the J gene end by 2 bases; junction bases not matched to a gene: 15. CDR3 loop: CASSLYPTNRQGTYEQYF. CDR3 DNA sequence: TGCGCCAGCAGCTTGTATCCGACGAACAGACAGGGAACCTACGAGCAGTACTTC.

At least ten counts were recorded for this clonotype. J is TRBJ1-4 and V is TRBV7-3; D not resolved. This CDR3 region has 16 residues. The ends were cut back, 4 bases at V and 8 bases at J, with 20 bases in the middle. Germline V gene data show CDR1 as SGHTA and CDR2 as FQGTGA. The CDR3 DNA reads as TGTGCCAGCAGCTACACACCCAAGGGAACGGAAGAAAAACTGTTTTTT. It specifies CASSYTPKGTEEKLFF.

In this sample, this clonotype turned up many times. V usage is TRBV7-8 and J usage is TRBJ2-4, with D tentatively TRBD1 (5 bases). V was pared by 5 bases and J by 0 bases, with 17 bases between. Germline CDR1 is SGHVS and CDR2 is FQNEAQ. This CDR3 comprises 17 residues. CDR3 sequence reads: CASSTGAGLIAKNIQYF. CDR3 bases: TGTGCCAGCAGCACTGGCGCAGGGTTGATAGCCAAAAACATTCAGTACTTC.

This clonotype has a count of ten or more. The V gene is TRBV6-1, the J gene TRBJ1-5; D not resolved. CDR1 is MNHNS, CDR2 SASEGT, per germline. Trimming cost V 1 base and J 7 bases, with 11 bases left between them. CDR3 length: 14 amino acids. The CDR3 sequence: CASSEGAGVQPQHF. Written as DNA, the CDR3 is TGTGCCAGCAGTGAAGGTGCCGGGGTACAGCCCCAGCATTTT.

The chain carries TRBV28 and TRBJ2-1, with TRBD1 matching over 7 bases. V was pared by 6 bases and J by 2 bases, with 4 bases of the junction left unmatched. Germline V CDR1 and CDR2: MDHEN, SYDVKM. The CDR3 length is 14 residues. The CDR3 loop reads CASRTGTAYNEQFF. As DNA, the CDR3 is TGTGCCAGCAGGACCGGGACAGCCTACAATGAGCAGTTCTTC.

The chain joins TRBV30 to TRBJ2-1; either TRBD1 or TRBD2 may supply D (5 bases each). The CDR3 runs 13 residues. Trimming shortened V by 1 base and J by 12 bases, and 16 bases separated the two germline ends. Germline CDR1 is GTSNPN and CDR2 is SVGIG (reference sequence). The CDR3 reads CAWSAGPRAPQFF. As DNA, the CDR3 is TGTGCCTGGAGTGCGGGACCCAGGGCGCCGCAGTTCTTC.

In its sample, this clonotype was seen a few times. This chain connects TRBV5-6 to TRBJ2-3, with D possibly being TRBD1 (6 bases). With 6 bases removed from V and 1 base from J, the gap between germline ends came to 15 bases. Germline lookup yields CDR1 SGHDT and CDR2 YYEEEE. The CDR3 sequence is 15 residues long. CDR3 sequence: CASIPNRQGTDTQYF. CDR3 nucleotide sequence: TGTGCCAGCATCCCTAACCGACAGGGCACAGATACGCAGTATTTT.

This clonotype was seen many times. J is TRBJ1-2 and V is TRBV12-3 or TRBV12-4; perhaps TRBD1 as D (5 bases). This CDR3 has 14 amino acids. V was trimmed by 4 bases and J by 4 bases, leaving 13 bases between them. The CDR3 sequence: CASSSNRDGYGYTF. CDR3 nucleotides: TGTGCCAGCAGTTCCAACCGGGACGGCTATGGCTACACCTTC.

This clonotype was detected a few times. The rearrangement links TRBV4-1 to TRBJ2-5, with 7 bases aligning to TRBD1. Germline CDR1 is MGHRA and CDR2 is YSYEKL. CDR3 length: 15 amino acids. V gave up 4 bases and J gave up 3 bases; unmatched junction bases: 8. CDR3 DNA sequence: TGCGCCAGCAGCCGCACCTTAACAGGGGAAGAGACCCAGTACTTC. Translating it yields CASSRTLTGEETQYF.

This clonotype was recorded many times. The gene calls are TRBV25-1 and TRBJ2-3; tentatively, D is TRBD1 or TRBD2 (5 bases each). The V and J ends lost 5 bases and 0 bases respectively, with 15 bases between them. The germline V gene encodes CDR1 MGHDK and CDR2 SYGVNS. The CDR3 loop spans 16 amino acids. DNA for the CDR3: TGTGCCAGCAGTCCCTCGAGGGGATCTAGCACAGATACGCAGTATTTT. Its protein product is CASSPSRGSSTDTQYF. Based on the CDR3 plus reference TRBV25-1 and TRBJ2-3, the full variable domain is EADIYQTPRYLVIGTGKKITLECSQTMGHDKMYWYQQDPGMELHLIHYSYGVNSTEKGDLSSESTVSRIRTEHFPLTLESARPSHTSQYLCASSPSRGSSTDTQYFGPGTRLTVL.

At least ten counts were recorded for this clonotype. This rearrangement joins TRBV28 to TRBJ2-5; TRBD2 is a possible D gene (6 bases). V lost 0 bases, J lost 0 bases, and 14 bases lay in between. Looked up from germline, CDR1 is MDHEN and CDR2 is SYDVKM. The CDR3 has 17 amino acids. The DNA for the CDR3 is TGTGCCAGCAGTTTATGCCCTAGCGAACCGTACCAAGAGACCCAGTACTTC. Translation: CASSLCPSEPYQETQYF.

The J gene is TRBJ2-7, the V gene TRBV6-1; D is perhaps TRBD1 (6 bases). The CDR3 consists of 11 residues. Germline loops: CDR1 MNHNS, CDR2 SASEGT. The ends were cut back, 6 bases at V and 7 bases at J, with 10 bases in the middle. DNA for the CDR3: TGTGCCAGCAGCCGGACAGAAGAGCAGTACTTC. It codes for CASSRTEEQYF.

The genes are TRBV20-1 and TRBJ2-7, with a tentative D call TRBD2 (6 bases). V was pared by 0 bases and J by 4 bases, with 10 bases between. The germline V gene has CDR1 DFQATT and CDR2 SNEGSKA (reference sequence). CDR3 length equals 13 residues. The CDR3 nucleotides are TGCAGTGCTAGAGAGGCAGGGAGGTACGAGCAGTACTTC. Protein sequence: CSAREAGRYEQYF.

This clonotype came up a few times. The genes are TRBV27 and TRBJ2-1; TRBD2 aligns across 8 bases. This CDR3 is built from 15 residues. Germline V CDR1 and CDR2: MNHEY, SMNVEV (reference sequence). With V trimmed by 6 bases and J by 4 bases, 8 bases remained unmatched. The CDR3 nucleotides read TGTGCCAGCAGGGAGGGGTTAGCGGGGTACAATGAGCAGTTCTTC. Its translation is CASREGLAGYNEQFF.

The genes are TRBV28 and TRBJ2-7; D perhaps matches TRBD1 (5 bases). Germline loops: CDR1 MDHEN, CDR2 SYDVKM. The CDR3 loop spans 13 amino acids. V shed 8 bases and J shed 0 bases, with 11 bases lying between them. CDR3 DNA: TGTGCCAGCGGACACCCGAGCTCCTACGAGCAGTACTTC. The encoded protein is CASGHPSSYEQYF.

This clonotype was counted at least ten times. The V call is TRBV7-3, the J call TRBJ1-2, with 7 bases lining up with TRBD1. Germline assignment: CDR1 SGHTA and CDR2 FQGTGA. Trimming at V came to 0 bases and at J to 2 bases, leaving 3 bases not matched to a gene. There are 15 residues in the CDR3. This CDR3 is CASSLTGGQNYGYTF. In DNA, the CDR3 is TGTGCCAGCAGCTTAACGGGGGGACAGAACTATGGCTACACCTTC.

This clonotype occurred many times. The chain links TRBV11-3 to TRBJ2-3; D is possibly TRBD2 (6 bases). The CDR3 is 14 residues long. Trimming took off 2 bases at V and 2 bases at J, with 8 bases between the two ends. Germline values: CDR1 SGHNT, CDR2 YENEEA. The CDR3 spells CASSLRRDTDTQYF. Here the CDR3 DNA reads TGTGCCAGCAGCTTAAGGAGGGACACAGATACGCAGTATTTT.

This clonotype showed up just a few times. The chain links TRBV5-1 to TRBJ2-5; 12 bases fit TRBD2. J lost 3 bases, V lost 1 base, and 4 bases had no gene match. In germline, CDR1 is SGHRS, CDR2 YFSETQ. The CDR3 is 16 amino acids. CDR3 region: CASSLLAGGQEETQYF. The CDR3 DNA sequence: TGCGCCAGCAGCTTGCTAGCGGGAGGGCAAGAAGAGACCCAGTACTTC. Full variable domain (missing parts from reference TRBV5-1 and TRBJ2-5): KAGVTQTPRYLIKTRGQQVTLSCSPISGHRSVSWYQQTPGQGLQFLFEYFSETQRNKGNFPGRFSGRQFSNSRSEMNVSTLELGDSALYLCASSLLAGGQEETQYFGPGTRLLVL.

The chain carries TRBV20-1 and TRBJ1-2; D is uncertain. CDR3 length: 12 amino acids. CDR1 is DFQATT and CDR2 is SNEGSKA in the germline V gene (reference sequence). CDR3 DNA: TGCAAGGTTGGCGGGATTCCTCTGGGCTACACCTTC. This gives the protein CKVGGIPLGYTF.

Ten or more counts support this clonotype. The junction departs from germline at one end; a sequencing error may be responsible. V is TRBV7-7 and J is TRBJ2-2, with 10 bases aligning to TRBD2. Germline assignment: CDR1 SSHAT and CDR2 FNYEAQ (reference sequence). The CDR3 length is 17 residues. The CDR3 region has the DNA TGTGCTAGCAGCTTAGCGGGGGGACTAGCGCCCACCGGGGAGCTGTTTTTT. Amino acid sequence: CASSLAGGLAPTGELFF.

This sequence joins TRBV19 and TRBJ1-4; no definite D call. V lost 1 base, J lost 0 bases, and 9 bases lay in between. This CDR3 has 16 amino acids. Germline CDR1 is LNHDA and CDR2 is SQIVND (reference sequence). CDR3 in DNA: TGTGCCAGTAGTATAGTCTCGGACTCAACTAATGAAAAACTGTTTTTT. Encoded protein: CASSIVSDSTNEKLFF.

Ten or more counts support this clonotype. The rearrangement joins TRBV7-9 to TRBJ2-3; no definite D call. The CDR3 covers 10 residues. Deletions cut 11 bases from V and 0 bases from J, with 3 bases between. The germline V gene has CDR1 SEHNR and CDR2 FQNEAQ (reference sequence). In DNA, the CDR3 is TGTGCCGCTAGCACAGATACGCAGTATTTT. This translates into CAASTDTQYF.